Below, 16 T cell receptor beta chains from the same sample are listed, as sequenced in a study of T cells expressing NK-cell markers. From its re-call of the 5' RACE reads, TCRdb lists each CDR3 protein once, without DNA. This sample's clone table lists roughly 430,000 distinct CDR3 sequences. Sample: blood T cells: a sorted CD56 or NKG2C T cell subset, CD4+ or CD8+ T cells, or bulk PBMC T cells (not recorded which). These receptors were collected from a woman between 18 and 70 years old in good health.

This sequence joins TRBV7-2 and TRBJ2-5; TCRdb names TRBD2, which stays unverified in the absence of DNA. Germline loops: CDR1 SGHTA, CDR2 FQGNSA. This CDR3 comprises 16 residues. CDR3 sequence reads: CASSPSDGDYWETQYF.

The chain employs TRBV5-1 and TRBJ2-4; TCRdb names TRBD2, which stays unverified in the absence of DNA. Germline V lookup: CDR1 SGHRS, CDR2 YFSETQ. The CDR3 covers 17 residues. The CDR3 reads CASSLSSGIVAKNIQYF.

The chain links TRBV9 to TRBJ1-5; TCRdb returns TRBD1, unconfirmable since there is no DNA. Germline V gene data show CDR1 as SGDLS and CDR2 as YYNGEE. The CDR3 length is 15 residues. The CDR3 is CASSASQGANQPQHF.

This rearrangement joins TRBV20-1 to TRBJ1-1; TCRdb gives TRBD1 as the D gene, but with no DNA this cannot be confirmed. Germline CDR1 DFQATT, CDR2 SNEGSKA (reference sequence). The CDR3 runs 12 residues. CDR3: CNTDRSNTEAFF.

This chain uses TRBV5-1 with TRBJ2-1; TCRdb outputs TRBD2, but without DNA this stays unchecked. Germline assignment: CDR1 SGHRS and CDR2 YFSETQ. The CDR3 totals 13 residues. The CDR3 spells CASSLSGRGEQFF.

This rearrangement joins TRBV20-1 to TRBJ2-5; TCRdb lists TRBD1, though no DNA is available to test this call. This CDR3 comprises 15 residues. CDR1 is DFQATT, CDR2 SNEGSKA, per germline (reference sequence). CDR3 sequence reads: CSASGNRGVRETQYF.

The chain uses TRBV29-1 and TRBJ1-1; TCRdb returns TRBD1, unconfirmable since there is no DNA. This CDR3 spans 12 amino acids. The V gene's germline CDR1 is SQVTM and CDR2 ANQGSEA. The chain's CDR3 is CSVVQGNTEAFF.

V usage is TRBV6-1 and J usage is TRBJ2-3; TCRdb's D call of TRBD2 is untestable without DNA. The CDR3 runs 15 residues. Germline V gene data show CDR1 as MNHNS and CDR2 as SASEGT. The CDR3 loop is CASSPGRGFTDTQYF.

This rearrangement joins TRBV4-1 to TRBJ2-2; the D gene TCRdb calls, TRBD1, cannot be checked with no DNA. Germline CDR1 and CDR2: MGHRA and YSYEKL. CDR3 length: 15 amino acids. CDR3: CASSQDGQGAGELFF.

CDR3 region: CSASGLAGVSGANVLTF. This chain connects TRBV20-1 to TRBJ2-6; the TRBD2 assignment by TCRdb is unverifiable without DNA. The CDR3 length is 17 residues. The V gene's germline CDR1 is DFQATT and CDR2 SNEGSKA (reference sequence).

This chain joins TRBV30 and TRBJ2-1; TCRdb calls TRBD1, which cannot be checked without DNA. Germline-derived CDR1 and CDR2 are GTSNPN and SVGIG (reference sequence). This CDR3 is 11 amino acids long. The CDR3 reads CAWSGPLEQFF.

CDR3 sequence reads: CSGDSGASPSTGELFF. The V gene is TRBV20-1, the J gene TRBJ2-2; TCRdb names TRBD1, which stays unverified in the absence of DNA. Germline CDR1 and CDR2: DFQATT and SNEGSKA (reference sequence). The CDR3 sequence is 16 residues long.

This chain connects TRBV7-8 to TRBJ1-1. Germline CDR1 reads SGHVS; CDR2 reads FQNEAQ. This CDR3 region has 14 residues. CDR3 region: CASSLGIDYGEAFF.

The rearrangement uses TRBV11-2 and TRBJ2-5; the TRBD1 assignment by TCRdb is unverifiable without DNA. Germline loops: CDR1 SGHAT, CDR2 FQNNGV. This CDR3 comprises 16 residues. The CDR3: CASSFAPIREGETQYF.

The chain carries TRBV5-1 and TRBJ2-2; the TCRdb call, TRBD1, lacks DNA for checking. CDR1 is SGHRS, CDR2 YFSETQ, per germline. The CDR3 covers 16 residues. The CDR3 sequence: CASSLARTSNTGELFF.

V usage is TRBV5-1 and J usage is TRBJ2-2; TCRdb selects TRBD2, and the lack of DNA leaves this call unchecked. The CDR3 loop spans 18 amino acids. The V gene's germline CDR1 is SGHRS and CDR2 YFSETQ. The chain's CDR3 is CASSFASGGLAYTGELFF. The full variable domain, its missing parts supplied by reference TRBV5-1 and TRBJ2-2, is KAGVTQTPRYLIKTRGQQVTLSCSPISGHRSVSWYQQTPGQGLQFLFEYFSETQRNKGNFPGRFSGRQFSNSRSEMNVSTLELGDSALYLCASSFASGGLAYTGELFFGEGSRLTVL.